Shown below are 9 T cell receptor beta chains from a single sample sequenced in a study of blood T cell repertoires in COVID-19. Method: immunoSEQ multiplex PCR; TCRdb's copy keeps in-frame clones and lacks some. The sample gives about 150,000 clones, approximately 78% of which show up once; roughly 5.6% is in the top ten. Specimen: PBMCs or T cells enriched from blood (not recorded which). The receptors shown here come from a woman between 50 and 59 years old who had recovered from COVID-19.

V and J are TRBV28 and TRBJ1-2; no firm D call. Germline assignment: CDR1 MDHEN and CDR2 SYDVKM. This CDR3 has 13 amino acids. V gave up 5 bases and J gave up 3 bases, with 10 bases separating them. In nucleotides, the CDR3 is TGTGCCAGCAGTCTCCCCACTGACTATGGCTACACCTTC. The encoded protein is CASSLPTDYGYTF.

The J gene is TRBJ2-2, the V gene TRBV5-1, with 9 bases identical to TRBD2. The V segment lost 1 base and the J segment 1 base; nucleotides outside the gene matches: 5. The CDR3 has 17 amino acids. CDR1 and CDR2 from the germline V gene are SGHRS and YFSETQ. The CDR3 nucleotides are TGCGCCAGCAGCTTGTTAGCGGGGGCCTTGAACACCGGGGAGCTGTTTTTT. It translates to CASSLLAGALNTGELFF. Complete variable domain (other parts from reference TRBV5-1 and TRBJ2-2): KAGVTQTPRYLIKTRGQQVTLSCSPISGHRSVSWYQQTPGQGLQFLFEYFSETQRNKGNFPGRFSGRQFSNSRSEMNVSTLELGDSALYLCASSLLAGALNTGELFFGEGSRLTVL.

V usage is TRBV2 and J usage is TRBJ1-1; D is perhaps TRBD1 (6 bases). Trimming removed 8 bases from V and 6 bases from J, with 16 bases in between. Germline CDR1 SNHLY, CDR2 FYNNEI. This CDR3 contains 13 residues. DNA of the CDR3: TGTGCCAGCGGGGGGGACACGCGCTCTGAAGCTTTCTTT. Translation gives CASGGDTRSEAFF.

The chain is built from TRBV3-1 (or the pseudogene TRBV3-2) and TRBJ1-4, with TRBD1 identical over 7 bases. The V segment lost 3 bases and the J segment 5 bases; nucleotides outside the gene matches: 6. The CDR3 length is 15 residues. Germline V lookup: CDR1 LGHDT, CDR2 YNNKEL (reference sequence). The CDR3 here is CASSHRPTGNEKLFF. CDR3 DNA sequence: TGTGCCAGCAGCCACCGCCCGACAGGGAATGAAAAACTGTTTTTT.

Only a few counts were recorded for this clone. The V gene is TRBV18, the J gene TRBJ1-3, with no clear D. This CDR3 has 12 amino acids. The germline V and J ends were trimmed by 2 bases and 10 bases, with 9 bases remaining between them. In germline, CDR1 is KGHSH, CDR2 LQKENI. The CDR3 bases are TGTGCCAGCTCACCAGGAGGGAGGACCATATATTTT. Protein product: CASSPGGRTIYF.

V and J are TRBV27 and TRBJ2-1, with 13 bases that match TRBD2. Trimming took 4 bases from V and 8 from J; bases not matched to a gene: 8. The germline CDR1 and CDR2 sequences are MNHEY and SMNVEV (reference sequence). The CDR3 consists of 16 residues. The CDR3 DNA sequence: TGTGCCAGCAGTTCTCCCGGGACTAGCGGGGTCGATGAGCAGTTCTTC. Protein product: CASSSPGTSGVDEQFF.

The chain recombines TRBV28 with TRBJ1-6; the D gene is possibly TRBD1 (6 bases). Germline CDR1 MDHEN, CDR2 SYDVKM. Trimming cost V 6 bases and J 10 bases, with 19 bases left between them. The CDR3 sequence is 15 residues long. In DNA, the CDR3 is TGTGCCAGCAGGACCCAAATGACAGGTGGATCACCCCTCCACTTT. It translates to CASRTQMTGGSPLHF.

The CDR3 loop reads CASSLYSGNTIYF. The DNA for the CDR3 is TGTGCCAGCAGCTTATACTCTGGAAACACCATATATTTT. The genes are TRBV6-5 and TRBJ1-3; no clear D. The CDR3 is 13 amino acids. Trimming cost V 6 bases and J 0 bases, with 6 bases left between them. Germline assignment: CDR1 MNHEY and CDR2 SVGAGI.

This chain connects TRBV18 to TRBJ2-7; the D gene is possibly TRBD1 (6 bases). With 4 bases removed from V and 1 base from J, the gap between germline ends came to 14 bases. Germline CDR1 KGHSH, CDR2 LQKENI. This CDR3 is built from 15 residues. Here the CDR3 reads CASSLTGTGSYEQYF. The CDR3 DNA reads TGTGCCAGCTCACTTACAGGGACGGGATCCTACGAGCAGTACTTC. The full variable domain, with the rest looked up from reference TRBV18 and TRBJ2-7, is NAGVMQNPRHLVRRRGQEARLRCSPMKGHSHVYWYRQLPEEGLKFMVYLQKENIIDESGMPKERFSAEFPKEGPSILRIQQVVRGDSAAYFCASSLTGTGSYEQYFGPGTRLTVT.